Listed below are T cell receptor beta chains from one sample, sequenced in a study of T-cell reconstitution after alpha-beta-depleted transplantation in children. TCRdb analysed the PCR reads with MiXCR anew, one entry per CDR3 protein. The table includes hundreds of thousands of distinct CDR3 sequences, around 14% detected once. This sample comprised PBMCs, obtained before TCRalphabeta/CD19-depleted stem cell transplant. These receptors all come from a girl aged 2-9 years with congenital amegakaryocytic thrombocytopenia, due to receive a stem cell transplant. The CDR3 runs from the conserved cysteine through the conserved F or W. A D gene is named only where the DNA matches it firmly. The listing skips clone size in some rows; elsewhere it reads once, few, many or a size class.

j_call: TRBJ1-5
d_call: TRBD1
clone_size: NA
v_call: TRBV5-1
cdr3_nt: TGCGCCAGCAGCTTGCCCCCGGCAGGGGGATCTCCATGGCCCCAGCATTTT
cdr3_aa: CASSLPPAGGSPWPQHF

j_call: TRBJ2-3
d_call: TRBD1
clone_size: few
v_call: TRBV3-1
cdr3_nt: TGTGCCAGCAGCCCGGACAGGGGACGGACCATGGGAGATACGCAGTATTTT
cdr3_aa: CASSPDRGRTMGDTQYF

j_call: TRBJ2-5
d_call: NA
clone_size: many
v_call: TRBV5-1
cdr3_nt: TGCGCCAGCAGCTCCTCGATTGGACGGGCTTTAGAGACCCAGTACTTC
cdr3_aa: CASSSSIGRALETQYF

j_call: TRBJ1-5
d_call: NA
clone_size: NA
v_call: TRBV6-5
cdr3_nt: TGTGCCAGCAGTTGGCAGGGGAATAATCAGCCCCAGCATTTT
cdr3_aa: CASSWQGNNQPQHF

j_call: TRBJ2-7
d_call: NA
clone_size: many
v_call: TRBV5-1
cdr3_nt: TGCGCCAGCAGCGACGGTGATTTCTCCTACGAGCAGTACTTC
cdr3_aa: CASSDGDFSYEQYF

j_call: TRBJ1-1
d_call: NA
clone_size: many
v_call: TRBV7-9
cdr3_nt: TGTGCCAGCAGCTGGGTGAACACTGAAGCTTTCTTT
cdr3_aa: CASSWVNTEAFF

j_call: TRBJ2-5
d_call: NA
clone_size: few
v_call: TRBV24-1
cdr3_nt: TGTGCCATCCTTAATGGTAAGACTTCGGAGACCCAGTACTTC
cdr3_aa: CAILNGKTSETQYF

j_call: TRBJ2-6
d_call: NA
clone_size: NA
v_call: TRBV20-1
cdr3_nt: TGCAGTGCTAGAGAAACGGGGAGCTCTGGGGCCAACGTCCTGACTTTC
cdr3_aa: CSARETGSSGANVLTF

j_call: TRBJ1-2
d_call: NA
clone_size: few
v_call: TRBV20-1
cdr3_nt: TGCAGTGCTGGCCGGGACGGCCCTAACTATGGCTACACCTTC
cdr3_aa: CSAGRDGPNYGYTF

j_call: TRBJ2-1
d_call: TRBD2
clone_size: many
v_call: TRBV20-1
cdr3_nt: TGCAGTGCTAGAGATGCCAGCGGGAGTTGGGGTGAGCAGTTCTTC
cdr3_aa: CSARDASGSWGEQFF

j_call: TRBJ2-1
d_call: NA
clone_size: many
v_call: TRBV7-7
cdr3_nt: TGTGCCAGCAGCCCGGACCCCGGGGACAGCGGGCGGTTCTTC
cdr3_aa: CASSPDPGDSGRFF

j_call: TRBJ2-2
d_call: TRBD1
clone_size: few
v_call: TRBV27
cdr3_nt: TGTGCCAGCAGTTTATCGAGAGGGGGCCCGGGGGAGCTGTTTTTT
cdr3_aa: CASSLSRGGPGELFF